The 7 T cell receptor beta chains below come from one sample, sequenced in a study of cytomegalovirus exposure and HLA in healthy donors. PCR involved 60 Vbeta and 13 Jbeta primers. Only in-frame clones appear in the TCRdb table, and some are missing; sequencing was by immunoSEQ multiplex PCR. The top ten clones hold around 1% of a sample with roughly 200,000 clones, approximately 86% of them seen once. The sequenced sample was PBMCs. All receptors come from a boy under 10 years old in good health and CMV-seronegative.

The CDR3 nucleotides are TGTGCCAGCAGTTACAACTGGCAGGGGGCGAATGAAAAACTGTTTTTT. It is translated as CASSYNWQGANEKLFF. The V and J genes are TRBV6-5 and TRBJ1-4; TRBD1 agrees at 8 bases. Germline CDR1 MNHEY, CDR2 SVGAGI. J lost 5 bases, V lost 2 bases, and 7 bases had no gene match. CDR3 size: 16 residues.

The J gene is TRBJ2-3, the V gene TRBV5-1; possibly TRBD2 for D (6 bases). Germline loops: CDR1 SGHRS, CDR2 YFSETQ. The CDR3 has 15 residues. V gave up 7 bases and J gave up 4 bases, with 19 bases separating them. The CDR3 protein is CASGTFGGGPDTQYF. In nucleotides, the CDR3 is TGCGCCAGCGGGACCTTTGGGGGAGGCCCAGATACGCAGTATTTT.

This clone has a handful of counts. The chain employs TRBV2 and TRBJ2-5; D gene uncertain. The CDR3 consists of 13 residues. From germline, CDR1 is SNHLY and CDR2 FYNNEI. Trimming took 5 bases from V and 0 from J, leaving 7 bases between them. CDR3 sequence reads: CASSWADQETQYF. Here the CDR3 DNA reads TGTGCCAGCAGTTGGGCCGACCAAGAGACCCAGTACTTC.

Turning to this clone: The junction differs from germline at one of its ends, possibly a read error. V usage is TRBV7-9 and J usage is TRBJ1-5; D is unclear. Per germline, CDR1 SEHNR and CDR2 FQNEAQ (reference sequence). This CDR3 has 12 residues. Here the CDR3 reads CSSSLAAQPQHF. The CDR3 coding sequence is TGTTCCAGCAGCTTAGCGGCTCAGCCCCAGCATTTT.

V and J are TRBV9 and TRBJ2-2; D is unclear. CDR3 length equals 14 residues. Germline V gene sequence: CDR1 SGDLS, CDR2 YYNGEE. The V end lost 4 bases, the J end lost 4 bases, and 11 bases lay between the germline ends. Written as DNA, the CDR3 is TGTGCCAGCAGCCTCCCCCCTAGCACCGGGGAGCTGTTTTTT. It is translated as CASSLPPSTGELFF.

This chain connects TRBV28 to TRBJ1-3; D not resolved. Germline V lookup: CDR1 MDHEN, CDR2 SYDVKM. The CDR3 has 12 amino acids. Trimming cost V 3 bases and J 4 bases, with 4 bases left between them. Here the CDR3 reads CASSFSGNTIYF. CDR3 sequence (DNA): TGTGCCAGCAGTTTTTCAGGAAACACCATATATTTT.

As regards this clone: In the same sample, other DNA sequences code for this CDR3. This sequence joins TRBV6-6 and TRBJ1-1; a weak D match, TRBD1 (6 bases). V lost 9 bases and J 3 bases, leaving 17 bases between the germline ends. CDR1 is MNHNY, CDR2 SVGAGI, per germline (reference sequence). The length of the CDR3 is 14 residues. This CDR3 is CASSQGFFDTEAFF. The CDR3 coding sequence is TGTGCCAGTAGCCAGGGGTTCTTCGACACTGAAGCTTTCTTT.